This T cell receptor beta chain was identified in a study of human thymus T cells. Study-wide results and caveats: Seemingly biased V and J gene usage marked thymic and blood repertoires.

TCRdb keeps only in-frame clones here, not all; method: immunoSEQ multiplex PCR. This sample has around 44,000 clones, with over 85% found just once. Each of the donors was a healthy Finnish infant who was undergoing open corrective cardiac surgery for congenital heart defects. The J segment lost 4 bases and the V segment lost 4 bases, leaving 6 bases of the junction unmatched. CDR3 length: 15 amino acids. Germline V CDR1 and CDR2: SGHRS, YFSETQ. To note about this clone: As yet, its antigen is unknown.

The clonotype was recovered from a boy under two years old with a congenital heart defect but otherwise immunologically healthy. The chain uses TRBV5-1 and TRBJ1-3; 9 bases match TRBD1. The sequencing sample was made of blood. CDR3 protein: CASSGNRGPGNTIYF. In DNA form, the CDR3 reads TGCGCCAGCAGCGGAAACAGGGGGCCAGGAAACACCATATATTTT.